A single sample gave rise to the 18 T cell receptor beta chains below, sequenced in a study of blood T cell repertoires in COVID-19. Generated by immunoSEQ multiplex PCR, the TCRdb table keeps only in-frame clones and is missing some. The table lists roughly 200,000 clones, roughly nine tenths of them singletons, with roughly 3.3% in the top ten. Sequencing was done on a sample of PBMCs or T cells enriched from blood (not recorded which). All receptors derive from a woman between 50 and 59 years old in a cohort exposed to, infected with or recovered from COVID-19 (not recorded which).

The chain couples TRBV28 to TRBJ1-2; 10 bases agree with TRBD1. Trimming at V came to 6 bases and at J to 4 bases, leaving 5 bases not matched to a gene. Germline V CDR1 and CDR2: MDHEN, SYDVKM. There are 14 residues in the CDR3. The CDR3 nucleotides read TGTGCCAGCAGCCCAGGACAGGGGGGCTATGGCTACACCTTC. Its translation is CASSPGQGGYGYTF.

J is TRBJ2-7 and V is TRBV27; no firm D call. The CDR3 is made up of 14 amino acids. V was pared by 6 bases and J by 0 bases, with 12 bases between. Germline CDR1 and CDR2: MNHEY and SMNVEV (reference sequence). The CDR3 region is CASSYFPSSYEQYF. In DNA form, the CDR3 reads TGTGCCAGCAGCTATTTCCCTAGCTCCTACGAGCAGTACTTC.

This chain uses TRBV5-6 with TRBJ2-7, with a possible D match to TRBD2 (6 bases). This CDR3 is built from 14 residues. Germline loops: CDR1 SGHDT, CDR2 YYEEEE. Between the trimmed V and J ends, which lost 3 bases and 3 bases, there was a span of 13 bases. The CDR3 nucleotides read TGTGCCAGCAGCTGGGCGGGGCGCCGCTACGAGCAGTACTTC. Its protein is CASSWAGRRYEQYF.

CDR3 in amino acids: CASSPDRVVDTEAFF. In nucleotides, the CDR3 is TGCGCCAGCAGCCCAGACAGGGTTGTGGACACTGAAGCTTTCTTT. This chain links TRBV5-1 with TRBJ1-1; TRBD1 aligns across 7 bases. CDR1 is SGHRS and CDR2 is YFSETQ in the germline V gene. V shed 4 bases and J 3 bases; nucleotides not matched to a gene: 9. The CDR3 has 15 residues.

The genes are TRBV6-4 and TRBJ1-2, with D tentatively TRBD1 (6 bases). The V end was cut by 7 bases, the J end by 4 bases, with 16 bases between. Germline assignment: CDR1 MRHNA and CDR2 SNTAGT. The CDR3 is 14 residues long. CDR3 loop: CASTQVGASYGYTF. Written as DNA, the CDR3 is TGTGCCAGCACCCAGGTGGGGGCCTCCTATGGCTACACCTTC.

The genes are TRBV2 and TRBJ2-3; D is unclear. The CDR3 is 11 residues long. Germline CDR1 is SNHLY and CDR2 is FYNNEI. The V end was cut by 7 bases, the J end by 2 bases, with 4 bases between. The CDR3 sequence is CASTVTDTQYF. In nucleotides, the CDR3 is TGTGCCAGCACTGTCACAGATACGCAGTATTTT.

With respect to this clone: At one boundary the junction diverges from the germline segment, which might be a read error. The chain couples TRBV7-7 to TRBJ2-7, with D possibly matching TRBD2 (5 bases). This CDR3 region has 15 residues. Germline CDR1 reads SSHAT; CDR2 reads FNYEAQ (reference sequence). CDR3 region: CASSLGEGYPYEQYF. DNA for the CDR3: TGTGCTAGCAGCTTAGGAGAGGGCTACCCCTACGAGCAGTACTTC.

This chain connects TRBV2 to TRBJ1-2, with D perhaps matching TRBD1 (6 bases). The CDR3 runs to 15 residues. V was pared by 2 bases and J by 2 bases, with 12 bases between. Germline V gene lookup returns CDR1 SNHLY and CDR2 FYNNEI. The CDR3 loop reads CASSEWGTMNYGYTF. CDR3 coding DNA: TGTGCCAGCAGTGAATGGGGGACAATGAACTATGGCTACACCTTC.

The V gene is TRBV2, the J gene TRBJ1-1; 7 positions match TRBD1. J gave up 1 base and V 5 bases, and 7 bases lay outside the gene matches. The CDR3 is 15 residues long. The germline V gene has CDR1 SNHLY and CDR2 FYNNEI. CDR3 sequence reads: CASSFFRGSNTEAFF. The CDR3 DNA reads TGTGCCAGCAGTTTCTTCAGGGGGTCGAACACTGAAGCTTTCTTT.

This rearrangement joins TRBV19 to TRBJ2-2; a weak D match, TRBD1 (6 bases). The V and J ends lost 3 bases and 3 bases respectively, with 14 bases between them. The V gene's germline CDR1 is LNHDA and CDR2 SQIVND (reference sequence). This CDR3 is built from 16 residues. CDR3 region: CASSMETGLDTGELFF. CDR3 nucleotides: TGTGCCAGTAGTATGGAAACAGGGTTGGACACCGGGGAGCTGTTTTTT. Combining the CDR3 with reference TRBV19 and TRBJ2-2 gives the whole variable domain DGGITQSPKYLFRKEGQNVTLSCEQNLNHDAMYWYRQDPGQGLRLIYYSQIVNDFQKGDIAEGYSVSREKKESFPLTVTSAQKNPTAFYLCASSMETGLDTGELFFGEGSRLTVL.

This chain links TRBV2 with TRBJ1-2; the D is unclear. Germline V gene lookup returns CDR1 SNHLY and CDR2 FYNNEI. This CDR3 comprises 13 residues. Trimming took off 6 bases at V and 6 bases at J, with 14 bases between the two ends. CDR3 DNA: TGTGCCAGCAGCCTAGTCCCCAACAATGGCTACACCTTC. Protein: CASSLVPNNGYTF.

The chain carries TRBV3-1 (or the pseudogene TRBV3-2) and TRBJ1-1, with 8 nucleotides matching TRBD1. CDR3 size: 16 residues. V was pared by 3 bases and J by 0 bases, with 6 bases of the junction left unmatched. Germline V gene sequence: CDR1 LGHDT, CDR2 YNNKEL (reference sequence). The DNA of the CDR3 is TGTGCCAGCAGCCACCGGACAGGGCATATGAACACTGAAGCTTTCTTT. Translating gives CASSHRTGHMNTEAFF.

The chain links TRBV7-2 to TRBJ2-7, with 7 nucleotides matching TRBD2. The CDR3 runs 14 residues. The V and J ends lost 1 base and 3 bases, in that order; junction bases with no gene match: 3. Germline CDR1 is SGHTA and CDR2 is FQGNSA. In DNA, the CDR3 is TGTGCCAGCAGCTTAGTACGGGGGGTCTACGAGCAGTACTTC. It encodes CASSLVRGVYEQYF.

The genes are TRBV7-2 and TRBJ1-2; 8 nucleotides agree with TRBD1. With V trimmed by 5 bases and J by 8 bases, 13 bases remained unmatched. This CDR3 has 15 residues. Per germline, CDR1 SGHTA and CDR2 FQGNSA. In DNA form, the CDR3 reads TGTGCCAGCAGCGCCCGACAGGGGAGGATCGAAGGCTACACCTTC. Its protein product is CASSARQGRIEGYTF.

The chain employs TRBV6-5 and TRBJ1-3, with unresolved D. Germline V CDR1 and CDR2: MNHEY, SVGAGI. The V end was cut by 6 bases, the J end by 4 bases, with 4 bases between. This CDR3 spans 11 amino acids. As DNA, the CDR3 is TGTGCCAGCAGAGCCGGAAACACCATATATTTT. This sequence encodes CASRAGNTIYF.

The rearrangement links TRBV9 to TRBJ1-6; D not certain. The CDR3 spans 14 residues. The V end was cut by 2 bases, the J end by 4 bases, with 7 bases between. Germline CDR1 reads SGDLS; CDR2 reads YYNGEE. Here the CDR3 DNA reads TGTGCCAGCAGCGTGACTCAATATAATTCACCCCTCCACTTT. This encodes CASSVTQYNSPLHF. The complete variable domain, with remaining parts taken from reference TRBV9 and TRBJ1-6, reads DSGVTQTPKHLITATGQRVTLRCSPRSGDLSVYWYQQSLDQGLQFLIQYYNGEERAKGNILERFSAQQFPDLHSELNLSSLELGDSALYFCASSVTQYNSPLHFGNGTRLTVT.

The chain recombines TRBV2 with TRBJ1-2, with D perhaps matching TRBD1 (6 bases). V lost 3 bases and J lost 8, with 16 bases in between. The CDR3 sequence is 14 residues long. Germline lookup yields CDR1 SNHLY and CDR2 FYNNEI. The CDR3 spells CASSDAWGGKGYTF. CDR3 DNA: TGTGCCAGCAGTGACGCGTGGGGGGGCAAAGGCTACACCTTC.

The chain employs TRBV30 and TRBJ2-2; D possibly corresponds to TRBD2 (5 bases). The V gene's germline CDR1 is GTSNPN and CDR2 SVGIG (reference sequence). V dropped 8 bases and J dropped 4 bases, with 8 bases sitting between them. This CDR3 spans 11 amino acids. CDR3 region: CAGRGTGELFF. The CDR3 DNA reads as TGTGCCGGCCGGGGCACCGGGGAGCTGTTTTTT.